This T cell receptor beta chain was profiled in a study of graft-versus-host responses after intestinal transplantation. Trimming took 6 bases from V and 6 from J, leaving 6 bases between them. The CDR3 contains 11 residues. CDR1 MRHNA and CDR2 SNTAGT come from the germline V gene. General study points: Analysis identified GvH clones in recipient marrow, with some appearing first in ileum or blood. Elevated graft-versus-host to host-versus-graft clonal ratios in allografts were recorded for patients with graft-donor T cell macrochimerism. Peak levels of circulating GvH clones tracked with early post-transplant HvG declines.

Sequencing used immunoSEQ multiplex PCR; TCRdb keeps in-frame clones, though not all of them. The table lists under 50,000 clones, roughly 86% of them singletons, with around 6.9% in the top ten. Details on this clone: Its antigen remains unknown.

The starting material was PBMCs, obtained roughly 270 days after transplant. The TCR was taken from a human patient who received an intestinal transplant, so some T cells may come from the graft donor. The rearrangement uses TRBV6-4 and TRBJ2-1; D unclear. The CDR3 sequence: CASRGGNEQFF. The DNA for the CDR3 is TGTGCCAGCAGGGGCGGCAATGAGCAGTTCTTC.